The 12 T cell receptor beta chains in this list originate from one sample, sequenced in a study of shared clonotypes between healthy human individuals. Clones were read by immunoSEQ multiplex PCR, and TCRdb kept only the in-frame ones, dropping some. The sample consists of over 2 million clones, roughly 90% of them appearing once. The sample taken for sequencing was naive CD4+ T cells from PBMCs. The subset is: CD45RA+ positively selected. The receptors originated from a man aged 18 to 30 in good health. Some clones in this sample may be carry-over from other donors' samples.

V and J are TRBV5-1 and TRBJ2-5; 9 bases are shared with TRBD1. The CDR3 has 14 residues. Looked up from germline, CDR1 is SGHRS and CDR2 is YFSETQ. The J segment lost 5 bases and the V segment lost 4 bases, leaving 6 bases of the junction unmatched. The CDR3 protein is CASSEQGAGETQYF. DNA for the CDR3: TGCGCCAGCAGCGAACAGGGGGCGGGGGAGACCCAGTACTTC.

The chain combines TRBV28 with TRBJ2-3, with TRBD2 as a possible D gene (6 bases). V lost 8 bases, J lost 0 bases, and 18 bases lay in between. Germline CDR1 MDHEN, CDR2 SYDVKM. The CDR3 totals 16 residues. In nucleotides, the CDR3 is TGTGCCAGCGGGACGGCCGGCGGGACTAGCACAGATACGCAGTATTTT. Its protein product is CASGTAGGTSTDTQYF.

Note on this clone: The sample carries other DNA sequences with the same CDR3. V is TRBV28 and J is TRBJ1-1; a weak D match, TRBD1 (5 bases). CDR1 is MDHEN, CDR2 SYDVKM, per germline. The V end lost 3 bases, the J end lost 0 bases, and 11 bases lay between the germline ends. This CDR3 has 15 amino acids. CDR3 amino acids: CASSFGGTMNTEAFF. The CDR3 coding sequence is TGTGCCAGCAGTTTTGGGGGGACTATGAACACTGAAGCTTTCTTT.

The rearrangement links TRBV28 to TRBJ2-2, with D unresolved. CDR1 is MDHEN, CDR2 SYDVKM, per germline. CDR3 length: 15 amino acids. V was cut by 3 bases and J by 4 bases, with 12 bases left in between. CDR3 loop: CASSFVPAITGELFF. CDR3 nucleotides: TGTGCCAGCAGTTTCGTTCCAGCGATCACCGGGGAGCTGTTTTTT.

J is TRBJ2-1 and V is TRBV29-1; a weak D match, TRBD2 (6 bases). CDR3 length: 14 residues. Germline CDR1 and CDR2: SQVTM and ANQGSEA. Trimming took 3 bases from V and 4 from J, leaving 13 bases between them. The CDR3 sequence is CSVEGGGVYNEQFF. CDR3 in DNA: TGCAGCGTTGAGGGGGGAGGCGTATACAATGAGCAGTTCTTC.

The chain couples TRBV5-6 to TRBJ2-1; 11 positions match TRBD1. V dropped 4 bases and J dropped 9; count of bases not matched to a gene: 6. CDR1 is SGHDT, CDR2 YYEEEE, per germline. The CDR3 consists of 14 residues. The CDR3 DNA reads TGTGCCAGCAGCAGTGGACAGGGGGCTCTTGAGCAGTTCTTC. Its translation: CASSSGQGALEQFF.

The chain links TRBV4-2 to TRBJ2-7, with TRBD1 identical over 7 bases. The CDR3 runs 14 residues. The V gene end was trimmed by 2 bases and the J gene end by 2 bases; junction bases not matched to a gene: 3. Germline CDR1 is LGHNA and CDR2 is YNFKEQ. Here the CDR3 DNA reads TGTGCCAGCAGCCAACCAGGGGGTCCCTACGAGCAGTACTTC. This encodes CASSQPGGPYEQYF.

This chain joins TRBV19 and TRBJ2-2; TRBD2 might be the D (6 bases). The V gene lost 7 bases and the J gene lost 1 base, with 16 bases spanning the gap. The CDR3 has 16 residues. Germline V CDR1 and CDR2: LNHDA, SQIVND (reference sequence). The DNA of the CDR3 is TGTGCCAGTAAGGTTTTCGGGGGAGGGAACACCGGGGAGCTGTTTTTT. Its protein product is CASKVFGGGNTGELFF.

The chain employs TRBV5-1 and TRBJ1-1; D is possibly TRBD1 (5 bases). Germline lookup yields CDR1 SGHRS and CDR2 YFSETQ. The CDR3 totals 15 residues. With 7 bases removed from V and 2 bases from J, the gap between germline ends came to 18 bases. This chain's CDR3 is CASRNGAWGNTEAFF. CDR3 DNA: TGCGCCAGCCGAAACGGGGCCTGGGGAAACACTGAAGCTTTCTTT.

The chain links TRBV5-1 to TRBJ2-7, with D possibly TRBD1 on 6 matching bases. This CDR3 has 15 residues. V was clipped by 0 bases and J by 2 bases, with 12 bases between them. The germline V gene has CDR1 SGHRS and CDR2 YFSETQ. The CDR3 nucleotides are TGCGCCAGCAGCTTGGAGGCAGGGGCAACCTACGAGCAGTACTTC. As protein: CASSLEAGATYEQYF.

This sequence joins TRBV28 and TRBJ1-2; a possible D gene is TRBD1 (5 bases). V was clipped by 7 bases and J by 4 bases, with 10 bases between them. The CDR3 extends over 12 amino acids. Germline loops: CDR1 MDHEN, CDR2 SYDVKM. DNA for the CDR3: TGTGCCAGCATGTCCGGGGCCTATGGCTACACCTTC. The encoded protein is CASMSGAYGYTF.

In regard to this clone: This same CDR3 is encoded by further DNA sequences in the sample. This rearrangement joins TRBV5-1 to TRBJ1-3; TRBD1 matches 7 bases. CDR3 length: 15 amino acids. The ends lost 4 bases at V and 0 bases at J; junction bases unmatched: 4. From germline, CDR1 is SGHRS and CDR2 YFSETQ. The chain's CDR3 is CASSPGQSSGNTIYF. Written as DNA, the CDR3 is TGCGCCAGCAGCCCGGGACAGAGCTCTGGAAACACCATATATTTT. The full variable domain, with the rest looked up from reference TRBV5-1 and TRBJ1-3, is KAGVTQTPRYLIKTRGQQVTLSCSPISGHRSVSWYQQTPGQGLQFLFEYFSETQRNKGNFPGRFSGRQFSNSRSEMNVSTLELGDSALYLCASSPGQSSGNTIYFGEGSWLTVV.